This TCR beta chain was captured in a study of CD8 T cells in ankylosing spondylitis (dated by TCRdb to about 2017). The study in broad terms: To find TCR variants linked to disease, the study profiled T cell receptor beta repertoires in ankylosing spondylitis patients and healthy donors. The full study cohort was made up of about 25 ankylosing spondylitis patients and about a hundred healthy donors. Peripheral blood samples were taken, and synovial fluid was additionally collected from ankylosing spondylitis patients. General findings and caveats noted by the study authors: Some of the motif variants had been reported before in the synovial fluid and blood of reactive arthritis patients, a finding that suggests common disease-initiation mechanisms. In peripheral blood, the disease-linked clones were found at relatively low frequencies and had a CD8+ phenotype. A TCR beta motif of several highly homologous amino acid variants appeared characteristic of blood from ankylosing spondylitis patients. According to the report, matched synovial fluid samples from ankylosing spondylitis patients were significantly enriched for the disease-linked clones.

This clonotype was seen a few times. Its antigen is unknown. No clone much larger than this one lies a single base away; base qualities are absent. Sequencing instrument: Illumina HiSeq 2500. TCR beta libraries were prepared by quantitative 5'-RACE with molecular barcodes. On the study's bioinformatics: A new computational method, built on a probabilistic model of VDJ rearrangement, was used to identify disease-linked TCR variants. TCRdb took the public reads, trimmed them with fastp at Q25, ran MiXCR for clone calling and kept in-frame beta chains. Every CDR3 protein is listed once, alongside the most common genes and DNA of its rows. The V and J calls were not made by the authors but by TCRdb's processing. The sample yields about 420,000 distinct CDR3 sequences; about 20% were counted once. The top ten clonotypes cover around 16% of the sample. From cysteine to phenylalanine, the CDR3 is 17 amino acids long. CDR3 DNA only is kept here, 51 bases in frame from base 1. CDR1 and CDR2 (SGDLS, YYNGEE) derive from the germline V gene. Trimming accounts for 4 bases at V and 4 bases at J, while the number of junction bases matched to no gene is 16.

Specimen: blood, either unsorted or a sorted T cell fraction (not recorded which). This chain is built from TRBV9 and TRBJ2-7; TRBD1 aligns with 8 central bases. The TCR originated in a male donor with ankylosing spondylitis. The CDR3 here reads CASSPHRNDRGRYEQYF. The DNA sequence is TGTGCCAGCAGCCCACACCGCAACGACAGGGGTCGATACGAGCAGTACTTC.